A single TCR beta chain is shown here with its context. This specimen comes from a study of shared clonotypes between healthy human individuals. V was clipped by 3 bases and J by 6 bases; unmatched bases: 9. The CDR3 sequence is 15 residues long. Per germline, CDR1 SQVTM and CDR2 ANQGSEA. The assay was carried out at the deep level. Data came from immunoSEQ multiplex PCR; TCRdb stores just in-frame clones and leaves some out. The table records approximately 940,000 clones, 76% of them present only once. The material sequenced was memory CD4+ T cells sorted from blood. Noted subset: CD45RA-negative fraction. The rearrangement uses TRBV29-1 and TRBJ2-3; the match to TRBD2 covers 10 bases. The sequence came from a man between 18 and 29 years old in good health. CDR3 loop: CSVDPSGGAGDTQYF. The CDR3 DNA reads as TGCAGCGTTGACCCAAGCGGGGGGGCCGGCGATACGCAGTATTTT.